This T cell receptor (beta chain) was found in a study of blood T cell repertoires in COVID-19. Study-wide background: Specimens from acute and convalescent COVID-19 originated in the United States, Italy and Spain. Sources were T cells, B-cell-depleted T cells, or PBMCs; the material itself was cDNA or gDNA.

From germline, CDR1 is SGHRS and CDR2 YFSETQ. This CDR3 comprises 14 residues. Trimming at V came to 3 bases and at J to 0 bases, leaving 3 bases not matched to a gene. Per the authors' pipeline: From reference gene primer amplification, estimates of nucleated cell counts were derived. Sequenced by immunoSEQ multiplex PCR; TCRdb stores in-frame clones only, minus some. D and trimming come from the DNA, and the V and J calls and clone size come from that table. The sample contains over 450,000 clones, 85% to 90% of which appear only once. The Seattle patients, enrolled during active infection, were followed longitudinally.

The sequenced sample was peripheral blood. This TCR was recovered from a woman between 45 and 60 years old with COVID-19, enrolled during active disease. This chain connects TRBV5-1 to TRBJ2-7, with TRBD1 matching 7 bases. DNA for the CDR3: TGCGCCAGCAGCTGGACAGGAGCCTCCTACGAGCAGTACTTC. Translation gives CASSWTGASYEQYF.